This T cell receptor beta chain was found in a study of response to subunit inactivated influenza vaccine. The CDR3 contains 12 residues. V dropped 5 bases and J dropped 5 bases, with 9 bases sitting between them. This clonotype has ten or more counts. TCRdb re-called the RT-PCR reads through MiXCR, storing one row per CDR3 protein. The sample carries about 170,000 distinct CDR3 sequences, approximately 12% recorded once. The sample was also reused in another study, on T cells expressing NK-cell markers. That work adds: Researchers built TCR beta cDNA using 5'RACE template switching with UMIs.

The TCR comes from a middle-aged man who received an inactivated influenza vaccine. The specimen was CD8+ T cells sorted from PBMCs, collected 12 days after vaccination. V gene TRBV12-3 or TRBV12-4 combines with J gene TRBJ1-2; D is unclear. CDR3 DNA sequence: TGTGCCAGCAGTCCCGGGGATTATGGCTACACCTTC. As protein: CASSPGDYGYTF.